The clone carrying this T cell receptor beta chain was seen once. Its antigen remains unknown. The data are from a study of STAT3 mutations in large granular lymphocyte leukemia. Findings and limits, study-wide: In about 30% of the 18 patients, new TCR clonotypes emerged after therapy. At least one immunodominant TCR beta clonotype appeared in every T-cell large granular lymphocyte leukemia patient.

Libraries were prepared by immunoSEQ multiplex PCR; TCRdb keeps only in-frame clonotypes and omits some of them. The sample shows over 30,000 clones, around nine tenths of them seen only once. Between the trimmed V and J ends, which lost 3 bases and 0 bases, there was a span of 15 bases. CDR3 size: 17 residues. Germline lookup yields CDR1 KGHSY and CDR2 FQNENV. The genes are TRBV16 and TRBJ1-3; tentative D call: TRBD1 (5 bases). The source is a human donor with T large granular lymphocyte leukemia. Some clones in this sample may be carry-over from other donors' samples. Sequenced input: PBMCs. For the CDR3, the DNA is TGTGCCAGCAGCCAGGGGCGGTTTCGACACTCTGGAAACACCATATATTTT. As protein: CASSQGRFRHSGNTIYF.